The present entry profiles one T cell receptor beta chain with its context. Its antigen remains unknown. The sample providers were healthy Caucasian people from Russia, aged about 6 to 90. Combining a sample-barcoded 5' primer with a J-beta primer mix, a second PCR ran for roughly 7 to 11 cycles. Sequencing of every sample gave 2.5 million or more CDR3-containing paired-end reads. TCRdb used MiXCR to reprocess the 5' RACE reads, holding one entry per CDR3 protein. The table lists roughly 700,000 distinct CDR3 sequences, around half of them singletons. The sample belongs to a study of blood T cells in healthy people across ages. General study points: Roughly linearly, TCR beta diversity per million T cells fell as age increased. CMV status of donors was unknown, possibly confounding expanded clonotype changes.

Germline CDR1 is DFQATT and CDR2 is SNEGSKA (reference sequence). CDR3 size: 11 residues. V gene TRBV20-1 combines with J gene TRBJ2-7; 7 bases align to TRBD2. This TCR came from a woman aged 55-75 years in good health. Source material: blood. CDR3 sequence: CSRPGGGEQYF. DNA of the CDR3: TGCAGCCGTCCGGGAGGTGGCGAGCAGTACTTC.